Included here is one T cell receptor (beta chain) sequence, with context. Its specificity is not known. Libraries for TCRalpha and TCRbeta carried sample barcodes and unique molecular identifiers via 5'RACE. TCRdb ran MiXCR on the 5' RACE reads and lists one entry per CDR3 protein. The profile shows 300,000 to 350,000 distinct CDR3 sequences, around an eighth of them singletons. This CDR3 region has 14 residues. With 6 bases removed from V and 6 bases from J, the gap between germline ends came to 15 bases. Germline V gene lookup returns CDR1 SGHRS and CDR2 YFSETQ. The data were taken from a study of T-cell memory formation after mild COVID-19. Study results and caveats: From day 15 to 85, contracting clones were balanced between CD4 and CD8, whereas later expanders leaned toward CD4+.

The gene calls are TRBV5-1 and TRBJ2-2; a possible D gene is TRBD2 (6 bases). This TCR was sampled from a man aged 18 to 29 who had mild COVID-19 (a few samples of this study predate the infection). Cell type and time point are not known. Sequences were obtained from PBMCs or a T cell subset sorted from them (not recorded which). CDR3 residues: CASTRTSRAGELFF. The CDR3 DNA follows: TGCGCCAGCACTCGCACTAGCAGGGCCGGGGAGCTGTTTTTT.